The T cell receptor beta chain under discussion was sequenced for a study of STAT5B mutations in CD4+ large granular lymphocyte leukemia. Assay: immunoSEQ multiplex PCR; the TCRdb copy retains only in-frame clones and omits some. The sample holds approximately 2,200 clones; roughly 70% are singletons and the top ten take roughly 1.9%. V was pared by 7 bases and J by 11 bases, with 15 bases between. This CDR3 region has 11 residues. Germline-derived CDR1 and CDR2 are SQVTM and ANQGSEA. Whole-study results and caveats: Compared with healthy controls (2/35), patient top clones favored TRBV06 (8/27).

About this clone itself: Antigen: not known.

This rearrangement joins TRBV29-1 to TRBJ1-5; possibly TRBD1 for D (6 bases). The sequence was collected from a woman in her 70s with CD4+ T-cell large granular lymphocyte leukemia. The sample comprised PBMCs. The CDR3 bases are TGCAGCGCTGGACTAGGGGGGGCCCAGCATTTT. Amino acids: CSAGLGGAQHF.